These T cell receptor beta chains were read from a single sample in a study of shared clonotypes between healthy human individuals. Repertoires were generated with immunoSEQ multiplex PCR, while TCRdb's copy carries only in-frame clones and drops some. Here the sample spans over 2,000,000 clones, 90% to 95% being singletons. The sample consisted of naive CD8+ T cells from PBMCs. All receptors derive from a man between 18 and 29 years old in good health. Some clones in this sample may be carry-over from other donors' samples. Both conserved end residues are part of each CDR3. Each record gives: D gene, clone size, J gene, V gene, CDR3 protein, CDR3 DNA. A D gene is named only where the DNA matches it firmly. Part of the rows lack a size; the others show once, few, many or a class for expanded clones.

TRBD2 | - | TRBJ2-7 | TRBV28 | CASSLGPQREAAYEQYF | TGTGCCAGCAGTTTAGGGCCTCAGCGGGAGGCCGCCTACGAGCAGTACTTC
TRBD2 | once | TRBJ2-3 | TRBV9 | CASSVAPAGGLRTDTQYF | TGTGCCAGCAGCGTAGCCCCAGCGGGAGGTTTGCGCACAGATACGCAGTATTTT
TRBD2 | once | TRBJ2-2 | TRBV4-3 | CASSGVSSGRATYTGELFF | TGCGCCAGCTCCGGGGTTTCTAGCGGGAGGGCCACATACACCGGGGAGCTGTTTTTT
- | - | TRBJ2-3 | TRBV5-1 | CASSSLGTDTQYF | TGCGCCAGCAGCTCCCTTGGAACAGATACGCAGTATTTT
- | - | TRBJ2-3 | TRBV11-3 | CASSPGVADTQYF | TGTGCCAGCAGCCCCGGGGTGGCAGATACGCAGTATTTT
- | - | TRBJ1-1 | TRBV19 | CASSYSNTEAFF | TGTGCCAGTAGTTATTCGAACACTGAAGCTTTCTTT
- | once | TRBJ1-1 | TRBV9 | CASSVAGVRTEAFF | TGTGCCAGCAGCGTAGCGGGCGTACGCACTGAAGCTTTCTTT
- | - | TRBJ2-2 | TRBV19 | CASSIRGPRGTGELFF | TGTGCCAGTAGTATCCGGGGCCCCAGGGGCACCGGGGAGCTGTTTTTT
- | few | TRBJ1-1 | TRBV14 | CASSQDFRGTEAFF | TGTGCCAGCAGCCAAGACTTCCGGGGAACTGAAGCTTTCTTT
TRBD1 | - | TRBJ1-2 | TRBV27 | CASSETGQVGGYTF | TGTGCCAGCAGTGAGACCGGACAGGTCGGTGGCTACACCTTC
TRBD2 | - | TRBJ2-7 | TRBV19 | CASSTTGLAGPPEQYF | TGTGCCAGTAGTACCACCGGACTAGCGGGACCCCCCGAGCAGTACTTC
- | once | TRBJ2-7 | TRBV5-1 | CASSSGTGVISGRGYEQYF | TGCGCCAGCAGCTCCGGGACAGGGGTTATTAGCGGGAGAGGCTACGAGCAGTACTTC
- | once | TRBJ1-2 | TRBV5-4 | CASSFTFSLSEGGYTF | TGTGCCAGCAGCTTCACATTCAGCCTCTCGGAGGGTGGCTACACCTTC
- | - | TRBJ2-5 | TRBV7-9 | CASSSPGGSGGETQYF | TGTGCCAGCAGCTCCCCCGGGGGCTCTGGGGGGGAGACCCAGTACTTC
- | - | TRBJ2-7 | TRBV2 | CASSEQYQTYEQYF | TGTGCCAGCAGCGAACAGTACCAGACCTACGAGCAGTACTTC
- | - | TRBJ2-1 | TRBV7-6 | CASSQAASYNEQFF | TGTGCCAGCAGCCAAGCGGCCTCCTACAATGAGCAGTTCTTC
- | - | TRBJ1-5 | TRBV4-2 | CASSQDPLTNLGLNQPQHF | TGTGCCAGCAGCCAAGATCCCCTGACCAATTTAGGACTCAATCAGCCCCAGCATTTT
- | - | TRBJ2-7 | TRBV25-1 | CASSAYRDEQYF | TGTGCCAGCAGTGCGTACAGAGACGAGCAGTACTTC
- | once | TRBJ2-7 | TRBV5-6 | CASSDGQTYEQYF | TGTGCCAGCAGTGACGGACAGACCTACGAGCAGTACTTC
- | - | TRBJ2-3 | TRBV6-6 | CASRLGADTQYF | TGTGCCAGCCGACTTGGAGCAGATACGCAGTATTTT
TRBD1 | once | TRBJ1-1 | TRBV9 | CASSVEGAGTEAFF | TGTGCCAGCAGCGTAGAGGGGGCTGGCACTGAAGCTTTCTTT
TRBD1 | - | TRBJ2-5 | TRBV7-9 | CASSAGTGDGETQYF | TGTGCCAGCAGCGCCGGGACAGGGGACGGGGAGACCCAGTACTTC
- | - | TRBJ1-3 | TRBV7-2 | CASSNLRADRGNTIYF | TGTGCCAGCAGCAACCTTAGGGCAGACCGTGGAAACACCATATATTTT